This entry describes one T cell receptor (beta chain). Method: immunoSEQ multiplex PCR; TCRdb's copy keeps in-frame clones and lacks some. The repertoire holds nearly 250,000 clones, with almost 85% as singletons. The data stem from a study of blood T cell repertoires in COVID-19. Overall study context: COVID-19 samples from acute and convalescent phases originated in the United States, Italy and Spain.

CDR1 is MGHRA and CDR2 is YSYEKL in the germline V gene. This CDR3 comprises 13 residues. Trimming cost V 3 bases and J 7 bases; bases outside gene matches: 5. Sequencing was performed on peripheral blood. The chain carries TRBV4-1 and TRBJ1-2; 7 bases are a match to TRBD1. The TCR sequence derives from a woman older than 75 with acute or convalescent COVID-19. DNA for the CDR3: TGCGCCAGCAGCCACCAGGGGGATGGTGGCTACACCTTC. It specifies CASSHQGDGGYTF.